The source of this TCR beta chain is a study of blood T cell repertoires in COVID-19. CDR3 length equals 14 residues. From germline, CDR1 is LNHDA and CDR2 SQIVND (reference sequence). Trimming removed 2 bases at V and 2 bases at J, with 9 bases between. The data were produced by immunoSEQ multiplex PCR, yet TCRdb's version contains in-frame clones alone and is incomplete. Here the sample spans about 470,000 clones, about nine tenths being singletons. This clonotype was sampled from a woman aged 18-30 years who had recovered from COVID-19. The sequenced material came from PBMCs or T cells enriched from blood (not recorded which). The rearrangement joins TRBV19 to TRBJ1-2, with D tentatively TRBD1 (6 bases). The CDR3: CASSIRDTNYGYTF. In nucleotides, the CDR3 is TGTGCCAGTAGTATAAGGGACACCAACTATGGCTACACCTTC.